Shown below are 21 T cell receptor beta chains from a single sample sequenced in a study of blood T cells in healthy people across ages. A second PCR of 7 to 11 cycles used a sample-barcoded 5' primer and a J-beta primer mix. MiXCR was run by TCRdb on the 5' RACE reads, yielding one entry per CDR3 protein. The sample contains 700,000 or so distinct CDR3 sequences, around two fifths of which appear only once. Sequencing was carried out using blood. The receptor set was obtained from a man older than 75 in good health.

V is TRBV7-2 and J is TRBJ1-4; a possible D gene is TRBD1 (6 bases). Trimming stripped 5 bases from V and 7 bases from J, with 17 bases between. The CDR3 extends over 15 amino acids. Germline V gives CDR1 SGHTA, CDR2 FQGNSA. The CDR3 here is CASSPGDRFSEKLFF. The CDR3 region has the DNA TGTGCCAGCAGCCCCGGAGACAGGTTTAGTGAAAAACTGTTTTTT.

This sequence joins TRBV4-1 and TRBJ2-1; the match to TRBD2 covers 11 bases. Germline CDR1 and CDR2: MGHRA and YSYEKL. There are 18 residues in the CDR3. Trimming took 4 bases from V and 5 from J; bases not matched to a gene: 13. The CDR3 DNA is TGCGCCAGCAGCCCCGGACAGGGACCTAGCGGGGGGAACAATGAGCAGTTCTTC. Encoded protein: CASSPGQGPSGGNNEQFF.

V gene TRBV6-4 combines with J gene TRBJ2-3; D unresolved. This CDR3 contains 17 residues. V lost 2 bases to trimming and J lost 4 bases, with 19 bases between them. The germline CDR1 and CDR2 sequences are MRHNA and SNTAGT. The DNA for the CDR3 is TGTGCCAGCAGTGACCCGAGCCCTAGGTCCGCGGCAGATACGCAGTATTTT. Its translation is CASSDPSPRSAADTQYF.

The chain combines TRBV7-3 with TRBJ2-7; D is uncertain. The V gene's germline CDR1 is SGHTA and CDR2 FQGTGA. The CDR3 sequence is 15 residues long. V was clipped by 0 bases and J by 7 bases, with 16 bases between them. The CDR3 region is CASSLTLSAHNEQYF. Here the CDR3 DNA reads TGTGCCAGCAGCTTAACATTAAGCGCGCACAATGAGCAGTACTTC.

The genes are TRBV12-3 or TRBV12-4 and TRBJ1-5; no definite D call. Between the trimmed V and J ends, which lost 2 bases and 4 bases, there was a span of 6 bases. CDR3 size: 13 residues. In DNA form, the CDR3 reads TGTGCCAGCAGTTTAATCGAGAATCAGCCCCAGCATTTT. It codes for CASSLIENQPQHF.

The sample holds a few counts of this clonotype. The J gene is TRBJ2-1, the V gene TRBV6-5; 8 positions agree with TRBD2. Germline V gene data show CDR1 as MNHEY and CDR2 as SVGAGI. The CDR3 length is 15 residues. J gave up 5 bases and V 6 bases, and 9 bases lay outside the gene matches. CDR3 amino acids: CASRPLAGTNNEQFF. In DNA form, the CDR3 reads TGTGCCAGCAGACCTCTAGCGGGTACCAACAATGAGCAGTTCTTC.

The rearrangement uses TRBV27 and TRBJ2-3; 13 nucleotides line up with TRBD2. V was pared by 5 bases and J by 2 bases, with 22 bases of the junction left unmatched. The V gene's germline CDR1 is MNHEY and CDR2 SMNVEV (reference sequence). There are 22 residues in the CDR3. The CDR3 nucleotides are TGTGCCAGCAGTCTCCTCCGACTTGAGACTAGCGGGAGGCCCGGGGTCACAGATACGCAGTATTTT. It specifies CASSLLRLETSGRPGVTDTQYF.

This clonotype was seen more than once but under ten times. This rearrangement joins TRBV20-1 to TRBJ1-2, with unresolved D. Germline V gene sequence: CDR1 DFQATT, CDR2 SNEGSKA (reference sequence). V lost 0 bases, J lost 0 bases, and 11 bases lay in between. This CDR3 has 15 amino acids. The CDR3 region has the DNA TGCAGTGCTAGAGACCGGATTCTGGCTAACTATGGCTACACCTTC. Encoded protein: CSARDRILANYGYTF.

A word on this clonotype: Its ends do not fully match the called genes, so a read error is possible. This sequence joins TRBV27 and TRBJ2-1; no firm D call. The CDR3 runs 17 residues. Germline lookup yields CDR1 MNHEY and CDR2 SMNVEV (reference sequence). Here the CDR3 reads CASSLSGPSSSYNEQFF. CDR3 DNA: TGTGCCAGCAGCTTATCTGGCCCTAGTAGCTCCTACAATGAGCAGTTCTTC.

In its sample, this clonotype was seen many times. The V gene is TRBV7-2, the J gene TRBJ2-3; weak D call: TRBD1 (6 bases). Deletions cut 5 bases from V and 1 base from J, with 13 bases between. The CDR3 has 15 amino acids. CDR1 is SGHTA, CDR2 FQGNSA, per germline. The CDR3 loop is CASSPDSLGTDTQYF. The CDR3 nucleotides read TGTGCCAGCAGCCCGGACAGTTTGGGCACAGATACGCAGTATTTT.

The rearrangement joins TRBV7-2 to TRBJ1-4, with D maybe TRBD1 (6 bases). The CDR3 sequence is 14 residues long. Between the trimmed V and J ends, which lost 5 bases and 3 bases, there was a span of 10 bases. Germline loops: CDR1 SGHTA, CDR2 FQGNSA. CDR3 loop: CASSPAGANEKLFF. The DNA of the CDR3 is TGTGCCAGCAGCCCAGCAGGGGCTAATGAAAAACTGTTTTTT.

To note about this clonotype: With a much larger clone just one base away, this may be a read error. V is TRBV7-2 and J is TRBJ2-3; D might be TRBD2 (5 bases). The CDR3 has 14 residues. The germline CDR1 and CDR2 sequences are SGHTA and FQGNSA. The CDR3 spells CASSSGSSTATQYF. CDR3 in DNA: TGTGCCAGCAGCTCGGGATCGTCCACAGCTACGCAGTATTTT.

This clonotype was observed a handful of times. V usage is TRBV7-8 and J usage is TRBJ2-7; 12 bases are shared with TRBD2. V gave up 4 bases and J gave up 3 bases; unmatched junction bases: 4. Germline V CDR1 and CDR2: SGHVS, FQNEAQ. The CDR3 consists of 15 residues. CDR3 nucleotide sequence: TGTGCCAGCAGCTCCCGACTAGCGGGAGTCTACGAGCAGTACTTC. As protein: CASSSRLAGVYEQYF.

This clonotype was found once. The rearrangement joins TRBV20-1 to TRBJ2-7; 10 nucleotides agree with TRBD1. Germline-derived CDR1 and CDR2 are DFQATT and SNEGSKA (reference sequence). The CDR3 is made up of 13 amino acids. CDR3 DNA: TGCAGCGCCGGCGGGACAGGGGTGTTCGAGCAGTACTTC. Encoded protein: CSAGGTGVFEQYF.

About this clonotype itself: One base away lies a much larger clone, so this may be a sequencing read error. The CDR3: CSARTDNEQYF. The CDR3 nucleotides are TGCAGTGCCAGAACAGACAATGAGCAGTACTTC. The genes are TRBV20-1 and TRBJ2-7; D is undetermined. Germline V gene lookup returns CDR1 DFQATT and CDR2 SNEGSKA (reference sequence). Trimming cost V 6 bases and J 7 bases, with 13 bases left between them. CDR3 length: 11 residues.

V usage is TRBV5-1 and J usage is TRBJ2-4; 8 bases fit TRBD1. V dropped 4 bases and J dropped 8; count of bases not matched to a gene: 11. CDR1 is SGHRS and CDR2 is YFSETQ in the germline V gene. The CDR3 totals 15 residues. CDR3 bases: TGCGCCAGCAGCACCTGGACAGGGACAGGTGACATTCAGTACTTC. Protein product: CASSTWTGTGDIQYF.

With regard to this clonotype: The junction does not match germline at one end; this may be a read error. The chain uses TRBV5-1 and TRBJ2-5; 7 nucleotides agree with TRBD2. Germline CDR1 is SGHRS and CDR2 is YFSETQ. The CDR3 is 15 residues long. CDR3 sequence reads: CASSLNGGRGETKYF. The DNA for the CDR3 is TGCGCCAGCAGCTTGAACGGCGGGAGAGGAGAGACCAAGTACTTC.

This clonotype was counted at least ten times. The V and J genes are TRBV7-2 and TRBJ2-5; TRBD1 might be the D (5 bases). The V gene's germline CDR1 is SGHTA and CDR2 FQGNSA. The CDR3 length is 13 residues. V was cut by 1 base and J by 4 bases, with 7 bases left in between. CDR3 DNA sequence: TGTGCCAGCAGCTTAGATAGGGGAGAGACCCAGTACTTC. Protein: CASSLDRGETQYF.

The chain uses TRBV5-1 and TRBJ2-1, with D perhaps TRBD1 (6 bases). This CDR3 comprises 15 residues. The germline gives CDR1 SGHRS, CDR2 YFSETQ. V lost 8 bases to trimming and J lost 4 bases, with 19 bases between them. The CDR3 sequence: CASQTQVQGYNEQFF. The CDR3, as DNA: TGCGCCAGTCAAACTCAGGTACAGGGATACAATGAGCAGTTCTTC.

The chain employs TRBV6-5 and TRBJ2-7, with TRBD2 matching 7 bases. The junction had 7 bases not matched to a gene; V was cut back by 4 bases and J by 1 base. The CDR3 length is 15 residues. Germline CDR1 MNHEY, CDR2 SVGAGI. Here the CDR3 DNA reads TGTGCCAGCAGTTCGAGGGGCGGGGGTTCCTACGAGCAGTACTTC. Protein product: CASSSRGGGSYEQYF.

The gene calls are TRBV7-9 and TRBJ2-1, with D possibly being TRBD2 (6 bases). Trimming took off 1 base at V and 0 bases at J, with 19 bases between the two ends. The CDR3 has 19 residues. Germline CDR1 is SEHNR and CDR2 is FQNEAQ (reference sequence). The CDR3: CASSLVGGGTASSYNEQFF. In DNA form, the CDR3 reads TGTGCCAGCAGCTTAGTGGGGGGTGGGACTGCAAGCTCCTACAATGAGCAGTTCTTC.